This T cell receptor beta chain was retrieved from a study of T-cell reconstitution after alpha-beta-depleted transplantation in children. Whole-study results and caveats: Some patients showed high day-60 TCRbeta diversity, which derived from surviving recipient T cells and thymic progenitors. Newly produced T cells mostly accounted for T-cell counts and diversity one year post-transplant.

There are 14 residues in the CDR3. J gave up 7 bases and V 5 bases, and 7 bases lay outside the gene matches. Germline CDR1 DFQATT, CDR2 SNEGSKA (reference sequence). Unique molecular identifiers were incorporated into the prepared TCRbeta library. MiXCR was run by TCRdb on the PCR reads, yielding one entry per CDR3 protein. The data hold about 300,000 distinct CDR3 sequences, with around 7.3% observed a single time. This clonotype has at least ten counts. The antigen is unknown. The rearrangement uses TRBV20-1 and TRBJ2-1, with 11 bases that match TRBD2. The sequence was collected from a female patient aged 2-9 years who had a stem cell transplant for Fanconi anemia, so the T cells may come from the graft donor. Sequenced material: peripheral blood, taken 360 days after TCRalphabeta/CD19-depleted stem cell transplant. This chain's CDR3 is CSASLAGGRNEQFF. The CDR3 DNA is TGCAGTGCTTCCCTAGCGGGAGGTCGGAATGAGCAGTTCTTC.